This is a list of T cell receptor beta chains from one sample in a study of chemoradiotherapy in HPV16-positive cancers. The data were produced by immunoSEQ multiplex PCR, yet TCRdb's version contains in-frame clones alone and is incomplete. This sample has around 29,000 clones, with approximately 91% found just once. The specimen was blood, collected from a patient who underwent chemoradiotherapy. The source is a human donor with HPV-associated anogenital cancer. CDR3s include the opening cysteine and the closing phenylalanine or tryptophan. D genes are given only for firm matches. Not all rows give a size; the values are once, few, many and, for expanded clones, a class.

d_gene	abundance	j_gene	v_gene	CDR3aa	CDR3nt
-	-	TRBJ2-7	TRBV27	CASSSLRAYEQYF	TGTGCCAGCAGTTCCCTGAGGGCCTACGAGCAGTACTTC
-	-	TRBJ2-5	TRBV5-1	CASSFTQGGRTAQYF	TGCGCCAGCAGCTTTACTCAGGGGGGGAGGACGGCCCAGTACTTC
TRBD2	-	TRBJ2-5	TRBV7-2	CASSLAAVTAGGTQYF	TGTGCCAGCAGCTTAGCAGCGGTGACTGCGGGGGGGACCCAGTACTTC
TRBD1	-	TRBJ2-5	TRBV7-9	CASSPNRGVAKHQETQYF	TGTGCCAGCAGCCCTAACAGGGGAGTCGCCAAACACCAAGAGACCCAGTACTTC
-	-	TRBJ2-5	TRBV14	CASSQAYRGAWETQYF	TGTGCCAGCAGCCAAGCCTATAGGGGGGCCTGGGAGACCCAGTACTTC
TRBD2	-	TRBJ2-5	TRBV5-6	CASSGGLAGGLRDQETQYF	TGTGCCAGCAGCGGGGGACTAGCGGGGGGGCTTCGGGATCAAGAGACCCAGTACTTC
TRBD2	-	TRBJ2-7	TRBV7-2	CASSPYSGRAHEQYF	TGTGCCAGCAGCCCTTATAGCGGGAGGGCCCACGAGCAGTACTTC
TRBD2	-	TRBJ2-2	TRBV2	CASSGLAVSGELFF	TGTGCCAGCAGTGGACTAGCGGTATCCGGGGAGCTGTTTTTT
-	-	TRBJ2-7	TRBV5-8	CASSLGWAYEQYF	TGTGCCAGCAGCTTGGGGTGGGCCTACGAGCAGTACTTC
-	medium-sized	TRBJ1-2	TRBV27	CASSPGPTYGYTF	TGTGCCAGCAGTCCAGGTCCAACGTATGGCTACACCTTC
TRBD1	-	TRBJ2-3	TRBV25-1	CASSAMTGGGTDTQYF	TGTGCCAGCAGTGCTATGACAGGGGGCGGCACAGATACGCAGTATTTT
TRBD1	-	TRBJ2-7	TRBV6-1	CASSEDRDRDVYEQYF	TGTGCCAGCAGTGAGGACCGGGACAGGGATGTTTACGAGCAGTACTTC
TRBD2	-	TRBJ2-2	TRBV2	CASSPPSGRVAGELFF	TGTGCCAGCAGTCCACCTAGCGGGAGGGTAGCCGGGGAGCTGTTTTTT
TRBD1	-	TRBJ1-1	TRBV6-1	CATTPAQGAITEAFF	TGTGCCACTACCCCTGCGCAGGGGGCGATCACTGAAGCTTTCTTT
-	-	TRBJ1-2	TRBV7-2	CASSFYREVYGYTF	TGTGCCAGCAGCTTTTACCGGGAGGTCTATGGCTACACCTTC
-	-	TRBJ1-1	TRBV7-9	CASSLGGRGENTEAFF	TGTGCCAGCAGCTTAGGTGGCAGGGGAGAGAACACTGAAGCTTTCTTT
-	once	TRBJ2-2	TRBV27	CASSWGQNTGELFF	TGTGCCAGCAGTTGGGGACAGAACACCGGGGAGCTGTTTTTT
TRBD1	-	TRBJ2-1	TRBV19	CASSKGQRHYNEQFF	TGTGCCAGTAGCAAGGGACAGAGACACTACAATGAGCAGTTCTTC